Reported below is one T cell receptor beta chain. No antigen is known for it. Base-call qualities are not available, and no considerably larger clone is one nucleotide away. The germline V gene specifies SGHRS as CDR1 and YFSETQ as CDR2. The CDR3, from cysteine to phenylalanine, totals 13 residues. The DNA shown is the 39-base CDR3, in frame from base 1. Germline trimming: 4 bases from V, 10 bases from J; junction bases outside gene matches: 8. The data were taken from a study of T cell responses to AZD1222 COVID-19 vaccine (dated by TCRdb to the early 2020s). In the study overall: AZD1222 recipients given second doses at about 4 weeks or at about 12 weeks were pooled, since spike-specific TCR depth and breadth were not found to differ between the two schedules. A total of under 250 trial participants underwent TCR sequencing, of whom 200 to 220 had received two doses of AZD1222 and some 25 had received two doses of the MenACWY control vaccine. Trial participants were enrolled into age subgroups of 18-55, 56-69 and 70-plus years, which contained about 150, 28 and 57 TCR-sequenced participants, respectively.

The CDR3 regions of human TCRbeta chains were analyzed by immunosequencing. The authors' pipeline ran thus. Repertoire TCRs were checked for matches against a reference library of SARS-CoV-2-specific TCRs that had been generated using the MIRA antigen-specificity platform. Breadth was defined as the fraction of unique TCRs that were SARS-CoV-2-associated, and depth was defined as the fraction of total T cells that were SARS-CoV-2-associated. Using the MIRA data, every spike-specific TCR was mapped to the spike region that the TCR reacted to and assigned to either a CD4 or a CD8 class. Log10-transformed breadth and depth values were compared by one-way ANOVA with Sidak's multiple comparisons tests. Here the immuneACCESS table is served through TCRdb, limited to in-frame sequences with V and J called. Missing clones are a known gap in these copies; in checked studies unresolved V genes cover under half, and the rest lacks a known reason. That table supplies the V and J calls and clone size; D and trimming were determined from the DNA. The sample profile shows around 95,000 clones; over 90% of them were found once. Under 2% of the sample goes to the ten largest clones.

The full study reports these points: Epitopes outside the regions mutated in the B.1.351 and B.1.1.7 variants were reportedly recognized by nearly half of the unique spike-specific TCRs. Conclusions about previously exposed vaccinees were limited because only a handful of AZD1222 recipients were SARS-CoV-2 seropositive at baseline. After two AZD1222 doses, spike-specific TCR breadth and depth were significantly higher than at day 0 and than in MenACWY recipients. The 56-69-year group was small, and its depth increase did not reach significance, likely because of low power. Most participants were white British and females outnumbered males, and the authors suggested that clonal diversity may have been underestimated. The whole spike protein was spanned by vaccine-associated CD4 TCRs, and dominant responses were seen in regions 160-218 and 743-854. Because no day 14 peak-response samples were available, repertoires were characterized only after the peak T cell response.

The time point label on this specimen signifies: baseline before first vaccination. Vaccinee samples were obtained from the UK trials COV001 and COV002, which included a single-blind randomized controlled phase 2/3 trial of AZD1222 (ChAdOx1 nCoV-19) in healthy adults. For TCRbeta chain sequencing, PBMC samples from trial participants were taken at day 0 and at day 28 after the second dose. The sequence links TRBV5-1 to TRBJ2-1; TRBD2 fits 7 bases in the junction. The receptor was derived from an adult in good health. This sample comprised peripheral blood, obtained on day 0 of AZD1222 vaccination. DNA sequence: TGCGCCAGCAGCAGGGACTACTCAACCGAGCAGTTCTTC. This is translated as CASSRDYSTEQFF.